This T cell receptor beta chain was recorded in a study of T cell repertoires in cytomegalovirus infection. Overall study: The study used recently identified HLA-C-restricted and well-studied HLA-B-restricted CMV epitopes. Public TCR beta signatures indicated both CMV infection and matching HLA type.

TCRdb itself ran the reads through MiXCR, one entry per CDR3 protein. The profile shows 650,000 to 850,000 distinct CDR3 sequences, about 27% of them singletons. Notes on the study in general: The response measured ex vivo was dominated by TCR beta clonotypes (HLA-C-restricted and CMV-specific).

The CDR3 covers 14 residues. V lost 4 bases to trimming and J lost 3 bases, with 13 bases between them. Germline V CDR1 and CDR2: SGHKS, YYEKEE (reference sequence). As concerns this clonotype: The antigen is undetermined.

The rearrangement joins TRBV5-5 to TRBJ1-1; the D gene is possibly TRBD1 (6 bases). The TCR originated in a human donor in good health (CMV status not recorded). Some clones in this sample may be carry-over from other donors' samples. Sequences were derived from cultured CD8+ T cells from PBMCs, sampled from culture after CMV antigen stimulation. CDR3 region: CASSRRGGDTEAFF. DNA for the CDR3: TGTGCCAGCAGCCGGAGGGGGGGGGACACTGAAGCTTTCTTT. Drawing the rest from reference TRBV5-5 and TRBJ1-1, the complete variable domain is DAGVTQSPTHLIKTRGQQVTLRCSPISGHKSVSWYQQVLGQGPQFIFQYYEKEERGRGNFPDRFSARQFPNYSSELNVNALLLGDSALYLCASSRRGGDTEAFFGQGTRLTVV.